This TCR beta chain was sequenced during a study of early T cells in non-severe SARS-CoV-2 infection. Study details: RNA in bulk from unsorted whole blood was sequenced, and chains were unpaired. Overall study findings and caveats: VDJdb matching skewed toward anti-spike CD8 responses, missing private and CD4 specificities.

For this clonotype: Its antigen remains unidentified.

The CDR3 runs to 15 residues. The germline V gene encodes CDR1 SGHVS and CDR2 FQNEAQ. The trim removed 0 bases at V and 10 bases at J, leaving 9 bases unmatched. Unique molecular identifiers were added to individual cDNA molecules. TCRdb reanalysed the 5' RACE reads using MiXCR and keeps one entry per CDR3 protein. The sample holds some 100,000 distinct CDR3 sequences; about 15% are singletons and the top ten take roughly 0.6%. J is TRBJ2-3 and V is TRBV7-8; 8 positions agree with TRBD2. The sequenced sample was whole blood. The origin of this receptor is an adult who was a healthcare worker with PCR-confirmed SARS-CoV-2 infection or an uninfected control (not recorded which). This chain's CDR3 is CASSLASGVQGAQYF. The CDR3 DNA reads as TGTGCCAGCAGCTTAGCTAGCGGGGTCCAAGGGGCGCAGTATTTT.